The 20 T cell receptor beta chains below were found in one sample sequenced in a study of cytomegalovirus exposure and HLA in healthy donors (TCRdb year 2017). Preparation of the library involved the immunoSEQ multiplex PCR assay. A mixture of 60 forward primers for TCR Vbeta segments and 13 reverse primers for TCR Jbeta segments was used in the multiplex PCR. The clones in this table, taken by TCRdb from immuneACCESS, are in-frame only. Not every clone is retained; where verified, under half of the shortfall comes from an unresolved V gene, and the cause of the rest is unknown. This sample holds roughly 160,000 clones; approximately 78% were observed only once. About 2.4% of the sample goes to the ten largest clones. Sample: PBMCs. Every receptor here comes from a male donor in good health and CMV-seronegative.

The chain has TRBV28 and TRBJ2-7; 7 bases match TRBD1. This CDR3 contains 13 residues. V was clipped by 6 bases and J by 2 bases; unmatched bases: 4. CDR1 is MDHEN, CDR2 SYDVKM, per germline. CDR3 sequence: CASSDRDTYEQYF. DNA of the CDR3: TGTGCCAGCAGCGACAGGGACACCTACGAGCAGTACTTC.

This chain links TRBV10-3 with TRBJ2-7; 7 bases line up with TRBD1. The CDR3 has 13 amino acids. In germline, CDR1 is ENHRY, CDR2 SYGVKD. The V and J ends lost 5 bases and 6 bases, in that order; junction bases with no gene match: 7. The CDR3 spells CAISRDSKSEQYF. CDR3 bases: TGTGCCATCAGTAGGGACAGTAAGAGCGAGCAGTACTTC.

Notes on this clone: The identical CDR3 is also encoded by other nucleotide sequences in the sample. This sequence joins TRBV5-1 and TRBJ2-2; 7 bases line up with TRBD1. The V gene end was trimmed by 2 bases and the J gene end by 3 bases; junction bases not matched to a gene: 4. This CDR3 contains 15 residues. The germline gives CDR1 SGHRS, CDR2 YFSETQ. The CDR3 bases are TGCGCCAGCAGCTTAAGGACAGGAGACACCGGGGAGCTGTTTTTT. This translates into CASSLRTGDTGELFF. The whole variable domain, remainder taken from reference TRBV5-1 and TRBJ2-2, is KAGVTQTPRYLIKTRGQQVTLSCSPISGHRSVSWYQQTPGQGLQFLFEYFSETQRNKGNFPGRFSGRQFSNSRSEMNVSTLELGDSALYLCASSLRTGDTGELFFGEGSRLTVL.

This chain joins TRBV5-1 and TRBJ2-1; D perhaps matches TRBD2 (6 bases). V shed 0 bases and J shed 0 bases, with 13 bases lying between them. From germline, CDR1 is SGHRS and CDR2 YFSETQ. This CDR3 is 17 amino acids long. CDR3 nucleotide sequence: TGCGCCAGCAGCTTGGGGTTAGCGGAAAGCTCCTACAATGAGCAGTTCTTC. It codes for CASSLGLAESSYNEQFF.

V is TRBV11-1 and J is TRBJ2-2; no definite D call. V was clipped by 2 bases and J by 1 base, with 8 bases between them. The germline V gene encodes CDR1 SGHAT and CDR2 FQDESV (reference sequence). CDR3 length: 15 residues. This CDR3 is CASSLIPENTGELFF. CDR3 DNA sequence: TGTGCCAGCAGCTTAATCCCAGAGAACACCGGGGAGCTGTTTTTT.

V and J are TRBV4-1 and TRBJ2-3; tentatively, D is TRBD2 (7 bases). The CDR3 extends over 17 amino acids. V dropped 1 base and J dropped 4 bases, with 18 bases sitting between them. Germline loops: CDR1 MGHRA, CDR2 YSYEKL. DNA of the CDR3: TGCGCCAGCAGCCAAGTAATCTCGCGGGGGCAGTCAGATACGCAGTATTTT. Protein: CASSQVISRGQSDTQYF.

This rearrangement joins TRBV10-2 to TRBJ2-7; D is possibly TRBD1 (5 bases). Per the germline V gene, CDR1 is WSHSY and CDR2 is SAAADI. V lost 7 bases and J 5 bases, leaving 15 bases between the germline ends. The CDR3 contains 13 residues. The CDR3 sequence is CASNGFRAHEQYF. In DNA, the CDR3 is TGCGCCAGCAACGGATTCAGGGCCCACGAGCAGTACTTC.

The CDR3, as DNA: TGTGCCAGCAGTTTAAGGGGACAGGGGATAGCTGAAGCTTTCTTT. Its translation is CASSLRGQGIAEAFF. The genes are TRBV27 and TRBJ1-1; TRBD1 matches 10 bases. Trimming at V came to 2 bases and at J to 6 bases, leaving 6 bases not matched to a gene. This CDR3 has 15 residues. Germline CDR1 reads MNHEY; CDR2 reads SMNVEV (reference sequence).

The rearrangement links TRBV5-4 to TRBJ2-7; 7 bases fit TRBD1. Germline V lookup: CDR1 SGHNT, CDR2 YYREEE (reference sequence). J was trimmed by 2 bases and V by 6 bases; bases with no gene match: 8. CDR3 length equals 14 residues. This CDR3 reads CASTYGTDAYEQYF. The DNA of the CDR3 is TGTGCCAGCACCTATGGGACAGACGCCTACGAGCAGTACTTC.

The V gene is TRBV7-9, the J gene TRBJ1-2; 7 bases align to TRBD1. Germline loops: CDR1 SEHNR, CDR2 FQNEAQ (reference sequence). The CDR3 runs to 15 residues. V gave up 1 base and J gave up 3 bases; unmatched junction bases: 5. This chain's CDR3 is CASSLEQGDYYGYTF. The CDR3 DNA reads TGTGCCAGCAGCTTAGAGCAGGGGGATTACTATGGCTACACCTTC.

This clone has just a few counts. This chain joins TRBV11-2 and TRBJ2-5; 7 bases are shared with TRBD1. This CDR3 spans 16 amino acids. With 5 bases clipped from V and 2 bases from J, the junction kept 11 bases outside the gene matches. Germline V gives CDR1 SGHAT, CDR2 FQNNGV. The CDR3 region has the DNA TGTGCCAGCAGCCCACAGGGGCTCCCACCACAAGAGACCCAGTACTTC. The encoded protein is CASSPQGLPPQETQYF.

The rearrangement links TRBV27 to TRBJ2-7; the match to TRBD1 covers 10 bases. J lost 11 bases, V lost 6 bases, and 7 bases had no gene match. The CDR3 runs 12 residues. Germline V CDR1 and CDR2: MNHEY, SMNVEV (reference sequence). CDR3 sequence: CASRPGTGAEYF. DNA of the CDR3: TGTGCCAGCAGGCCCGGGACAGGGGCCGAGTACTTC.

The chain uses TRBV7-2 and TRBJ2-1; 8 bases are shared with TRBD1. CDR1 is SGHTA and CDR2 is FQGNSA in the germline V gene. This CDR3 is 15 amino acids long. V gave up 2 bases and J gave up 5 bases; unmatched junction bases: 5. CDR3 nucleotide sequence: TGTGCCAGCAGCTTACCCAGGGGGCGGGACAATGAGCAGTTCTTC. Amino acid sequence: CASSLPRGRDNEQFF.

In this sample, this clone turned up a few times. The chain combines TRBV5-6 with TRBJ1-1, with D possibly matching TRBD1 (6 bases). Germline assignment: CDR1 SGHDT and CDR2 YYEEEE. The V gene lost 2 bases and the J gene lost 2 bases, with 13 bases spanning the gap. The CDR3 spans 15 residues. CDR3 DNA: TGTGCCAGCAGCTTAGGACAGATACTAAACACTGAAGCTTTCTTT. It encodes CASSLGQILNTEAFF.

This clone has just one count. J is TRBJ2-7 and V is TRBV5-1; 9 bases line up with TRBD1. Unmatched junction bases numbered 4, after V lost 4 bases and J lost 5 bases. Germline V CDR1 and CDR2: SGHRS, YFSETQ. The CDR3 extends over 13 amino acids. This chain's CDR3 is CASSGQGIDEQYF. The CDR3 coding sequence is TGCGCCAGCAGCGGACAGGGGATCGACGAGCAGTACTTC. Together with reference TRBV5-1 and TRBJ2-7, the CDR3 gives the full variable domain: KAGVTQTPRYLIKTRGQQVTLSCSPISGHRSVSWYQQTPGQGLQFLFEYFSETQRNKGNFPGRFSGRQFSNSRSEMNVSTLELGDSALYLCASSGQGIDEQYFGPGTRLTVT.

This sequence joins TRBV5-4 and TRBJ2-5; 12 bases fit TRBD1. The germline CDR1 and CDR2 sequences are SGHNT and YYREEE (reference sequence). V was pared by 4 bases and J by 5 bases, with 6 bases of the junction left unmatched. The CDR3 is made up of 15 amino acids. In DNA form, the CDR3 reads TGTGCCAGCAGCCCGGGGACAGGGGGCACGGAGACCCAGTACTTC. Amino acids: CASSPGTGGTETQYF.

The chain employs TRBV19 and TRBJ1-2; 9 bases map to TRBD1. The CDR3 has 15 amino acids. CDR1 is LNHDA and CDR2 is SQIVND in the germline V gene (reference sequence). V lost 0 bases to trimming and J lost 8 bases; unmatched junction nucleotides: 7. The CDR3 here is CASSIEGQGRRGYTF. CDR3 DNA sequence: TGTGCCAGTAGTATAGAGGGACAGGGACGAAGAGGCTACACCTTC.

This chain links TRBV9 with TRBJ1-1, with TRBD1 as a possible D gene (6 bases). V was pared by 4 bases and J by 2 bases, with 15 bases between. The CDR3 is 15 residues long. Germline values: CDR1 SGDLS, CDR2 YYNGEE. The CDR3 DNA reads as TGTGCCAGCAGCAACACGACAGGAAGAAACACTGAAGCTTTCTTT. It codes for CASSNTTGRNTEAFF. Full variable domain (remainder filled in from reference TRBV9 and TRBJ1-1): DSGVTQTPKHLITATGQRVTLRCSPRSGDLSVYWYQQSLDQGLQFLIQYYNGEERAKGNILERFSAQQFPDLHSELNLSSLELGDSALYFCASSNTTGRNTEAFFGQGTRLTVV.

The chain recombines TRBV7-2 with TRBJ2-5, with D tentatively TRBD1 (5 bases). Per the germline V gene, CDR1 is SGHTA and CDR2 is FQGNSA. The V gene lost 2 bases and the J gene lost 2 bases, with 9 bases spanning the gap. The CDR3 covers 14 residues. Here the CDR3 reads CASSLQGIQETQYF. For the CDR3, the DNA is TGTGCCAGCAGCTTACAGGGAATTCAAGAGACCCAGTACTTC. Drawing the rest from reference TRBV7-2 and TRBJ2-5, the complete variable domain is GAGVSQSPSNKVTEKGKDVELRCDPISGHTALYWYRQSLGQGLEFLIYFQGNSAPDKSGLPSDRFSAERTGGSVSTLTIQRTQQEDSAVYLCASSLQGIQETQYFGPGTRLLVL.

The genes are TRBV6-5 and TRBJ2-1, with 11 bases aligning to TRBD1. CDR3 length: 14 residues. Germline trimming cut 6 bases from V and 7 bases from J; bases unmatched to any gene: 5. Germline CDR1 MNHEY, CDR2 SVGAGI. CDR3 sequence (DNA): TGTGCCAGCAGCCTGGACAGGGGGCTTAATGAGCAGTTCTTC. Translating gives CASSLDRGLNEQFF.